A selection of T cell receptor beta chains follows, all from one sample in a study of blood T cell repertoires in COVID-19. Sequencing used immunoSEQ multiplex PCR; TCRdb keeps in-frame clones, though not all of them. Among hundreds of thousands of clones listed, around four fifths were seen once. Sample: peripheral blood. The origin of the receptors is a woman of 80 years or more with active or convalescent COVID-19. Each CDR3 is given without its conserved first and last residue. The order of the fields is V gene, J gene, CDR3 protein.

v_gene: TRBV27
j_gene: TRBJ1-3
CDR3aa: ASSLTGDGNTIY

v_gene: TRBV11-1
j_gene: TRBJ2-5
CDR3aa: ASSYRRAGEETQY

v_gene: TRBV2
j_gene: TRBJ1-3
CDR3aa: ASRRDSGNTIY

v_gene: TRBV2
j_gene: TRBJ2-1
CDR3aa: ASSEEIAGPNEQF

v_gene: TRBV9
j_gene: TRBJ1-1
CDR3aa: ASSRQGGTEAF

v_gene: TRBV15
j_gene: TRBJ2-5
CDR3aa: ATSNQEETQY

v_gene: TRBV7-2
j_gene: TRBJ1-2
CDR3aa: ASSLGRGVIYGYT

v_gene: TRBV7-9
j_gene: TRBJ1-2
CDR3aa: ASSLEAGRNYGYT

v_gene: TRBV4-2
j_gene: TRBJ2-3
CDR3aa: ASSQGLGQGTDTQY

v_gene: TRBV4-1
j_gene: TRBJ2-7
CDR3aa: ASKKRGPGSGIGPYEQY

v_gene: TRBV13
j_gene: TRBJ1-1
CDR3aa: ASSRREGAEAF

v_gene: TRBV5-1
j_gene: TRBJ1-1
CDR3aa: ASSPTGLDTEAF

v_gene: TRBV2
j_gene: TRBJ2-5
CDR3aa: ASSGRTSAETQY

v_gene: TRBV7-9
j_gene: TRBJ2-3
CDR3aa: AISSSGNTDTQY

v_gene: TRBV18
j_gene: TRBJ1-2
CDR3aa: ASSPPLNLRGLRIFYGYT

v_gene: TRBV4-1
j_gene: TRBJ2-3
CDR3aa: ASSRGQGFTDTQY

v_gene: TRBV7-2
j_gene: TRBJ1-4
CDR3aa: ASSFRGGNEKLF

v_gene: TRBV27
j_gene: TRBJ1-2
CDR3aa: ASSSTGDGYT

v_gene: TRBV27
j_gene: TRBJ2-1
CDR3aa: ASSLARTGGLYNEQF

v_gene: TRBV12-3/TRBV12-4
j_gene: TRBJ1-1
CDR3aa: ASSLATGTEAF